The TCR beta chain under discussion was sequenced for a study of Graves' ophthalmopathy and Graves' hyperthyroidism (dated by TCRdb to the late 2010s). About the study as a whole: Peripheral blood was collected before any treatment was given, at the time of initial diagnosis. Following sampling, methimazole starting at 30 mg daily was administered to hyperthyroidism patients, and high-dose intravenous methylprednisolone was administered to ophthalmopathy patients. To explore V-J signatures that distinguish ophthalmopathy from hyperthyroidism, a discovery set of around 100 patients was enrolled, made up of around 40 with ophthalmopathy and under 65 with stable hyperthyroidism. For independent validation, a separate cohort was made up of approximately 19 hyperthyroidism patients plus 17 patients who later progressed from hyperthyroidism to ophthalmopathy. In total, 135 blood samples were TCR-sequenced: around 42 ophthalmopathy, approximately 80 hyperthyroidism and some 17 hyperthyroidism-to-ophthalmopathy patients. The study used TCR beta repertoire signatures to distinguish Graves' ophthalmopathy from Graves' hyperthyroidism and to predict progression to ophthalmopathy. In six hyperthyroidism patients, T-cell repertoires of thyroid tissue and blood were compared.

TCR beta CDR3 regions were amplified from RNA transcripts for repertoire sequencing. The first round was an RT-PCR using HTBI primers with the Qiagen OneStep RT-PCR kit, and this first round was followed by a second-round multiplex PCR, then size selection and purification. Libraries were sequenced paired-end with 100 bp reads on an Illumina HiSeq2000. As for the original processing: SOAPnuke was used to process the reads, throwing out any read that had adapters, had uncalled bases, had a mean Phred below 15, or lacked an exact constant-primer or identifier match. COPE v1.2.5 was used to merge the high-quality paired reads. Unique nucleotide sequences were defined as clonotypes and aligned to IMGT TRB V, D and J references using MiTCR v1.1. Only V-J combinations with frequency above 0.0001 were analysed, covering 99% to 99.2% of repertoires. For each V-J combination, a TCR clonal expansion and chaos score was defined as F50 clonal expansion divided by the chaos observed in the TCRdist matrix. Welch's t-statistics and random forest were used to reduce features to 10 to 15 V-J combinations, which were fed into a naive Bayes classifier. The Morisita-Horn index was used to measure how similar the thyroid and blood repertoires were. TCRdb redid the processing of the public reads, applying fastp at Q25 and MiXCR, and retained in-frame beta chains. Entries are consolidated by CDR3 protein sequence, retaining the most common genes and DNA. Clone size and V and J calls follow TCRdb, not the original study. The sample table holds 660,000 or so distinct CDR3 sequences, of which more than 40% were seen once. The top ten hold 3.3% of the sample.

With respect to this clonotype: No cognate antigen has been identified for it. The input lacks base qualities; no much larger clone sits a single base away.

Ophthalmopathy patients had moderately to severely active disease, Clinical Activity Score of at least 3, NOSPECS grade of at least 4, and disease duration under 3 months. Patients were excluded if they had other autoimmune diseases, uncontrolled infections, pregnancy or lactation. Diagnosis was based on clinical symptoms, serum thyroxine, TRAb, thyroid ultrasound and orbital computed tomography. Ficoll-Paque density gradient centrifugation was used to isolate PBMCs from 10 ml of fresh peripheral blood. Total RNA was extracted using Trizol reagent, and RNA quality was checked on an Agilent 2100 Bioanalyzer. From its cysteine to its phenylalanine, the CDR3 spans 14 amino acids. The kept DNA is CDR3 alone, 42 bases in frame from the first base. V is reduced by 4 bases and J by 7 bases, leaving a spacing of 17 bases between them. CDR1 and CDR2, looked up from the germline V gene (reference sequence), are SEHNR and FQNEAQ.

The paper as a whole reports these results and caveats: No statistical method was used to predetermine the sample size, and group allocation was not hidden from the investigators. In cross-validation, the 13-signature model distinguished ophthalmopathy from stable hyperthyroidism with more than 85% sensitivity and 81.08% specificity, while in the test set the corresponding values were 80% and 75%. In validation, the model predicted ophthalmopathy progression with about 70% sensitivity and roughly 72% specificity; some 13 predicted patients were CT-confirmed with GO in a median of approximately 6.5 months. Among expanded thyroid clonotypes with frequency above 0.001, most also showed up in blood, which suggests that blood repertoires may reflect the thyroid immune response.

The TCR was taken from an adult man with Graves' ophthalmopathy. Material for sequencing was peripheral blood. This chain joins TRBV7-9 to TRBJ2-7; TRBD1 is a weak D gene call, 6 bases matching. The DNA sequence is TGTGCCAGCAGCTCTCGGACCGGGGACAATGAGCAGTACTTC. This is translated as CASSSRTGDNEQYF.